These T cell receptor beta chains were read from a single sample in a study of Ad26.COV2.S vaccination and SARS-CoV-2 variants. Clones were read by immunoSEQ multiplex PCR, and TCRdb kept only the in-frame ones, dropping some. The sample consists of about 680,000 clones, 89% of them appearing once. The sequences come from peripheral blood, collected in a trial of Ad26.COV2.S vaccine versus placebo. The receptors stem from a person between 18 and 65 years old who received the Ad26.COV2.S COVID-19 vaccine or a placebo. The CDR3 runs from the conserved cysteine through the conserved F or W. The D gene is left open where the match is weak.

J gene | V gene | D gene | CDR3 protein
TRBJ2-3 | TRBV4-2 | TRBD1 | CASSLGTGGSSTDTQYF
TRBJ1-4 | TRBV6-5 | - | CASSYSGGPEEEKLFF
TRBJ2-5 | TRBV7-7 | - | CASSPVRRGETQYF
TRBJ2-4 | TRBV2 | - | CASSPLTRNIQYF
TRBJ1-5 | TRBV19 | - | CASRRAGGNQPQHF
TRBJ1-5 | TRBV20-1 | - | CSASRGRNQPQHF
TRBJ1-5 | TRBV14 | - | CASSQDFFTWGREDHQPQHF
TRBJ2-1 | TRBV2 | TRBD1 | CASSENRGIVAYNEQFF
TRBJ2-1 | TRBV18 | - | CASSPVGAWDEQFF
TRBJ1-3 | TRBV10-3 | - | CAISETGSGNTIYF
TRBJ2-3 | TRBV7-8 | - | CASSFLTTTDTQYF
TRBJ2-2 | TRBV2 | - | CASSRGRLANTGELFF
TRBJ2-5 | TRBV18 | - | CASSPPDVETQYF
TRBJ2-3 | TRBV5-6 | TRBD2 | CASSLSGAGPSTDTQYF
TRBJ1-1 | TRBV11-2 | TRBD1 | CASSLGGQYTEAFF
TRBJ2-7 | TRBV18 | TRBD1 | CASSPRQGTYEQYF
TRBJ2-1 | TRBV7-2 | TRBD2 | CASSSLAGGINEQFF
TRBJ1-1 | TRBV5-1 | - | CASSYQGNTEAFF
TRBJ1-5 | TRBV27 | - | CASSPRGVDQPQHF
TRBJ2-3 | TRBV6-5 | - | CASSYWGIRSTDTQYF
TRBJ2-5 | TRBV6-6 | - | CASSTPQETQYF
TRBJ2-3 | TRBV29-1 | TRBD2 | CSVDDLAGATQYF